One and the same sample provided the 13 T cell receptor beta chains below, sequenced in a study of identical twins. TCRdb re-derived calls from the 5' RACE reads in MiXCR, one entry per CDR3 protein. The table lists fewer than 900,000 distinct CDR3 sequences, 21% of them singletons. Another study also made use of these data, one on T cells expressing NK-cell markers.

The sample consisted of PBMCs. All receptors come from a woman younger than 35 in good health.

This chain connects TRBV20-1 to TRBJ2-7, with D maybe TRBD1 (6 bases). Germline V gene sequence: CDR1 DFQATT, CDR2 SNEGSKA (reference sequence). The CDR3 spans 14 residues. Trimming shortened V by 6 bases and J by 2 bases, and 17 bases separated the two germline ends. The CDR3 reads CSAKDAAGAYEQYF. The CDR3 DNA reads as TGCAGTGCAAAGGATGCGGCAGGGGCCTACGAGCAGTACTTC.

This clonotype came up many times. This rearrangement joins TRBV12-3 or TRBV12-4 to TRBJ2-3; D not resolved. Deletions cut 6 bases from V and 3 bases from J, with 10 bases between. This CDR3 has 13 residues. This CDR3 reads CASSRAGTDTQYF. CDR3 bases: TGTGCCAGCAGCCGTGCCGGGACAGATACGCAGTATTTT.

The chain combines TRBV19 with TRBJ2-1, with D perhaps matching TRBD2 (5 bases). There are 18 residues in the CDR3. V was cut by 2 bases and J by 8 bases, with 25 bases left in between. Germline V gene lookup returns CDR1 LNHDA and CDR2 SQIVND (reference sequence). The CDR3 region has the DNA TGTGCCAGTAGTATAAGTCTCCTCCGGAGCGGCCCAGCAGATGAGCAGTTCTTC. This encodes CASSISLLRSGPADEQFF.

The sample holds a few counts of this clonotype. This chain links TRBV20-1 with TRBJ2-5; a possible D gene is TRBD2 (6 bases). Trimming pared 3 bases from V and 4 bases from J, leaving 9 bases between. The CDR3 runs to 12 residues. CDR1 DFQATT and CDR2 SNEGSKA come from the germline V gene (reference sequence). The CDR3 spells CSASGGSETQYF. CDR3 nucleotide sequence: TGCAGTGCTAGTGGGGGGTCAGAGACCCAGTACTTC.

The V gene is TRBV18, the J gene TRBJ2-6; D gene unclear. The CDR3 has 16 amino acids. Germline V gives CDR1 KGHSH, CDR2 LQKENI. V lost 1 base, J lost 0 bases, and 7 bases lay in between. The CDR3 here is CASSPQVYSGANVLTF. CDR3 nucleotides: TGTGCCAGCTCACCACAGGTTTACTCTGGGGCCAACGTCCTGACTTTC. Drawing the rest from reference TRBV18 and TRBJ2-6, the complete variable domain is NAGVMQNPRHLVRRRGQEARLRCSPMKGHSHVYWYRQLPEEGLKFMVYLQKENIIDESGMPKERFSAEFPKEGPSILRIQQVVRGDSAAYFCASSPQVYSGANVLTFGAGSRLTVL.

This clonotype was observed a handful of times. As DNA, the CDR3 is TGCAGTGCTTCCCCACACGGGGACTACCGTCGGGAGCAGTACTTC. Translation: CSASPHGDYRREQYF. The gene calls are TRBV20-1 and TRBJ2-7, with 7 bases lining up with TRBD2. The CDR3 totals 15 residues. The ends lost 5 bases at V and 7 bases at J; junction bases unmatched: 17. Germline values: CDR1 DFQATT, CDR2 SNEGSKA (reference sequence).

The chain joins TRBV20-1 to TRBJ2-3; D might be TRBD1 or TRBD2, each matching 5 bases. The CDR3 contains 12 residues. The V gene's germline CDR1 is DFQATT and CDR2 SNEGSKA (reference sequence). Trimming left V 5 bases short and J 8 bases short, with 14 bases between. This chain's CDR3 is CSAGRGSGTQYF. In DNA form, the CDR3 reads TGCAGTGCTGGCCGGGGCTCCGGTACGCAGTATTTT.

The chain recombines TRBV15 with TRBJ2-1; the D is unclear. The CDR3 totals 17 residues. Germline assignment: CDR1 LNHNV and CDR2 YYDKDF (reference sequence). Trimming removed 1 base from V and 0 bases from J, with 13 bases in between. The CDR3 bases are TGTGCCACCAGCAGAGGAGGTAGCTCAAGCTCCTACAATGAGCAGTTCTTC. Translating gives CATSRGGSSSSYNEQFF.

The V call is TRBV19, the J call TRBJ2-7, with 14 positions matching TRBD2. Germline V lookup: CDR1 LNHDA, CDR2 SQIVND (reference sequence). This CDR3 is built from 16 residues. Trimming at V came to 4 bases and at J to 4 bases, leaving 6 bases not matched to a gene. The CDR3 reads CASSTPGTSGGYEQYF. In nucleotides, the CDR3 is TGTGCCAGTAGTACCCCCGGGACTAGCGGGGGATACGAGCAGTACTTC.

The chain is built from TRBV7-2 and TRBJ1-6; D not certain. This CDR3 comprises 15 residues. Germline V gives CDR1 SGHTA, CDR2 FQGNSA. V was pared by 4 bases and J by 6 bases, with 13 bases between. The CDR3 DNA follows: TGTGCCAGCAGCTCACTAGGACGGAGTAATTCACCCCTCCACTTT. Translation gives CASSSLGRSNSPLHF.

This clonotype was detected only a few times. The chain couples TRBV20-1 to TRBJ2-4; 8 bases match TRBD1. The CDR3 has 14 residues. J was trimmed by 1 base and V by 6 bases; bases with no gene match: 5. CDR1 DFQATT and CDR2 SNEGSKA come from the germline V gene (reference sequence). The chain's CDR3 is CSAQGAGAKNIQYF. The CDR3 coding sequence is TGCAGTGCCCAGGGGGCCGGGGCCAAAAACATTCAGTACTTC.

This clonotype was recorded many times. The gene calls are TRBV12-3 or TRBV12-4 and TRBJ2-3, with a tentative D call TRBD2 (6 bases). V shed 8 bases and J shed 6 bases, with 15 bases lying between them. The CDR3 sequence is 13 residues long. The CDR3: CASFLRGADTQYF. The CDR3 bases are TGTGCCAGCTTCCTGCGCGGGGCGGATACGCAGTATTTT.

This chain joins TRBV20-1 and TRBJ1-1; D remains unclear. Germline CDR1 is DFQATT and CDR2 is SNEGSKA (reference sequence). This CDR3 comprises 14 residues. V was shortened by 2 bases and J by 0 bases, with 10 bases between the two germline ends. This CDR3 reads CSARRGQLNTEAFF. DNA of the CDR3: TGCAGTGCTAGAAGAGGGCAGCTGAACACTGAAGCTTTCTTT.